This TCR beta chain is from a study of blood T cell repertoires in COVID-19. V lost 4 bases, J lost 6 bases, and 4 bases stayed unmatched. The germline gives CDR1 SNHLY, CDR2 FYNNEI. CDR3 length: 13 amino acids. Using immunoSEQ multiplex PCR, the repertoire was profiled, and TCRdb retains in-frame clones only, with some absent. Here the sample spans 250,000 to 300,000 clones, 86% being singletons. Input material: peripheral blood. This receptor was obtained from a man in his late teens or twenties with active or convalescent COVID-19. The chain uses TRBV2 and TRBJ1-2; 8 bases agree with TRBD1. CDR3 sequence (DNA): TGTGCCAGCAGTGGGCTGACAGGGGATGGCTACACCTTC. Translated: CASSGLTGDGYTF.